The clone carrying this T cell receptor (beta chain) was picked up a small number of times. These data come from a study of identical twins. MiXCR, run by TCRdb on the 5' RACE reads, gives a single entry per CDR3 protein. The table has some 660,000 distinct CDR3 sequences, 8.6% seen once. V was pared by 5 bases and J by 3 bases, with 6 bases between. The CDR3 extends over 12 amino acids. Germline V gives CDR1 MGHDK, CDR2 SYGVNS. This same sample was also taken into another study, of yellow fever vaccine responses in identical twins.

The TCR comes from a woman between 18 and 29 years old in good health. This chain connects TRBV25-1 to TRBJ2-3; D is unclear. Sequenced material: PBMCs. CDR3 sequence reads: CASSTITDTQYF. For the CDR3, the DNA is TGTGCCAGCAGTACCATTACAGATACGCAGTATTTT.